This T cell receptor (beta chain) came from a study of cytomegalovirus exposure and HLA in healthy donors. Primers: 60 Vbeta forward and 13 Jbeta reverse. Assay used: immunoSEQ multiplex PCR; TCRdb lists only in-frame clones, some missing. The sample carries roughly 120,000 clones, around 77% recorded once. Whole-study findings and limits: The authors confirmed in vitro that a few CMV-associated chains were specific for CMV antigens. Altogether, 160 or so TCR beta chains were recorded as cytomegalovirus-associated.

In regard to this clone: What it binds is not known.

The V gene's germline CDR1 is LNHNV and CDR2 YYDKDF (reference sequence). The CDR3 has 16 amino acids. J gave up 5 bases and V 5 bases, and 10 bases lay outside the gene matches. The chain employs TRBV15 and TRBJ2-3, with TRBD2 matching 10 bases. Input material: PBMCs. The receptor was derived from a human donor in good health. As DNA, the CDR3 is TGTGCCACCAGCTATGGGACTAGCGTGGGTCGAGATACGCAGTATTTT. Protein: CATSYGTSVGRDTQYF.